These 20 T cell receptor beta chains originate from one sample sequenced in a study of T cells in Graves' hyperthyroidism and ophthalmopathy. The investigators amplified TCR beta CDR3 regions from RNA transcripts. When the TCR CDR3 underwent first-round RT-PCR, the HTBI primer set was used. TCRdb processed the multiplex PCR reads anew with MiXCR; each CDR3 protein has one entry. The sample lists hundreds of thousands of distinct CDR3 sequences, around 15% occurring once. Sequencing was carried out using blood. These receptors all stem from a woman in her sixties or seventies with Graves' ophthalmopathy.

This clonotype was counted ten times or more. The V call is TRBV20-1, the J call TRBJ1-1, with D perhaps matching TRBD1 (5 bases). V was pared by 6 bases and J by 4 bases, with 18 bases between. The CDR3 runs to 14 residues. Looked up from germline, CDR1 is DFQATT and CDR2 is SNEGSKA (reference sequence). The CDR3, as DNA: TGCAGTGCCGTTAGGGGACGGGATGGCACTGAAGCTTTCTTT. As protein: CSAVRGRDGTEAFF.

The CDR3 DNA reads TGCAGCGTTGAAGATGCGGGGGACGAGCAGTTCTTC. Protein product: CSVEDAGDEQFF. The chain combines TRBV29-1 with TRBJ2-1; TRBD2 matches at 7 bases. With V trimmed by 0 bases and J by 10 bases, 3 bases remained unmatched. CDR1 and CDR2 from the germline V gene are SQVTM and ANQGSEA. CDR3 length: 12 amino acids.

This clonotype came up a few times. V and J are TRBV29-1 and TRBJ2-2; 11 bases agree with TRBD2. Germline CDR1 SQVTM, CDR2 ANQGSEA. The CDR3 runs 15 residues. The V and J ends lost 8 bases and 3 bases, in that order; junction bases with no gene match: 8. The DNA for the CDR3 is TGCAGCCTGCTAGCGGGAGGAGAGGACACCGGGGAGCTGTTTTTT. It codes for CSLLAGGEDTGELFF.

The rearrangement links TRBV7-9 to TRBJ2-2; D gene unclear. This CDR3 is 12 amino acids long. Trimming shortened V by 5 bases and J by 6 bases, and 7 bases separated the two germline ends. Looked up from germline, CDR1 is SEHNR and CDR2 is FQNEAQ (reference sequence). The CDR3 DNA reads as TGTGCCAGCAGCCACGCCGCCGGGGAGCTGTTTTTT. This translates into CASSHAAGELFF.

This clonotype was found a few times. The chain joins TRBV15 to TRBJ2-7; 7 positions agree with TRBD2. The germline gives CDR1 LNHNV, CDR2 YYDKDF (reference sequence). The ends lost 5 bases at V and 7 bases at J; junction bases unmatched: 5. This CDR3 has 12 residues. CDR3 coding DNA: TGTGCCACCAGCGGGGGGGGTGGGGAGCAGTACTTC. Translated, it gives CATSGGGGEQYF.

This clonotype has more than one count but fewer than ten. The CDR3 is CASSYRDRVNYGYTF. DNA of the CDR3: TGTGCCAGCAGTTACCGGGACAGGGTTAACTATGGCTACACCTTC. The chain combines TRBV28 with TRBJ1-2, with TRBD1 matching 9 bases. This CDR3 has 15 residues. The ends lost 4 bases at V and 1 base at J; junction bases unmatched: 4. Germline CDR1 is MDHEN and CDR2 is SYDVKM.

This clonotype appeared a few times. The genes are TRBV19 and TRBJ2-7; the D gene is possibly TRBD1 (6 bases). Germline loops: CDR1 LNHDA, CDR2 SQIVND (reference sequence). The length of the CDR3 is 14 residues. Trimming stripped 3 bases from V and 3 bases from J, with 12 bases between. The CDR3 nucleotides read TGTGCCAGTAGTATCGGACAGTCAAACTACGAGCAGTACTTC. Encoded protein: CASSIGQSNYEQYF.

In this sample, this clonotype turned up many times. The chain joins TRBV30 to TRBJ1-2; 8 bases line up with TRBD1. With V trimmed by 4 bases and J by 4 bases, 14 bases remained unmatched. The CDR3 length is 16 residues. CDR1 is GTSNPN and CDR2 is SVGIG in the germline V gene (reference sequence). The CDR3 spells CAWIGQGASRPYGYTF. CDR3 in DNA: TGTGCCTGGATAGGGCAGGGGGCTAGTCGACCCTATGGCTACACCTTC.

In this sample, this clonotype turned up many times. The J gene is TRBJ2-3, the V gene TRBV10-3; the match to TRBD2 covers 13 bases. Germline V lookup: CDR1 ENHRY, CDR2 SYGVKD. The CDR3 totals 14 residues. J lost 6 bases, V lost 6 bases, and 3 bases had no gene match. CDR3 region: CAIRGTSGTDTQYF. The CDR3 DNA reads TGTGCCATCAGGGGGACTAGCGGGACGGATACGCAGTATTTT.

This clonotype was seen repeatedly, ten times or more. CDR3 loop: CASSLQKTQYF. The CDR3 DNA sequence: TGTGCCAGCAGTTTACAAAAGACCCAGTACTTC. The chain joins TRBV12-3 or TRBV12-4 to TRBJ2-5; D unresolved. The CDR3 consists of 11 residues. V lost 2 bases and J 6 bases, leaving 4 bases between the germline ends.

CDR3 nucleotides: TGTGCCATCACCCCCGGCGGGGGGCTAGAGACCCAGTACTTC. This codes for CAITPGGGLETQYF. The chain joins TRBV10-3 to TRBJ2-5; 8 bases align to TRBD2. CDR3 size: 14 residues. The germline gives CDR1 ENHRY, CDR2 SYGVKD. Germline trimming cut 7 bases from V and 4 bases from J; bases unmatched to any gene: 8.

This clonotype was observed a few times. The gene calls are TRBV12-3 or TRBV12-4 and TRBJ2-3; no clear D. The V gene lost 2 bases and the J gene lost 5 bases, with 5 bases spanning the gap. This CDR3 is 12 amino acids long. CDR3 coding DNA: TGTGCCAGCAGTTTAAAAATAGATACGCAGTATTTT. Translation gives CASSLKIDTQYF.

This clonotype was picked up many times. This chain connects TRBV28 to TRBJ2-3; weak D call: TRBD1 (5 bases). V lost 2 bases and J 6 bases, leaving 15 bases between the germline ends. This CDR3 has 15 amino acids. Germline CDR1 reads MDHEN; CDR2 reads SYDVKM. The CDR3 here is CASSLSSDKLDTQYF. The CDR3 DNA reads as TGTGCCAGCAGTTTAAGCTCGGACAAGCTGGATACGCAGTATTTT.

In its sample, this clonotype was seen a few times. The genes are TRBV19 and TRBJ2-1; weak D call: TRBD2 (5 bases). This CDR3 is 13 amino acids long. V shed 2 bases and J shed 10 bases, with 12 bases lying between them. Germline V gives CDR1 LNHDA, CDR2 SQIVND (reference sequence). The CDR3 loop is CASSIPGIREQFF. The CDR3 DNA follows: TGTGCCAGTAGTATACCCGGGATCCGCGAGCAGTTCTTC.

To note about this clonotype: A read error may be the cause here, since a much bigger clone is one base away. The chain uses TRBV12-3 or TRBV12-4 and TRBJ1-1, with unresolved D. CDR3 length equals 13 residues. CDR3: CASSLLPDTGAFF. The CDR3 coding sequence is TGTGCCAGCAGTTTACTTCCAGACACTGGAGCTTTCTTT.

V and J are TRBV6-1 and TRBJ2-7; D is unclear. CDR1 and CDR2 (germline): MNHNS, SASEGT. V was cut by 7 bases and J by 4 bases, with 11 bases left in between. This CDR3 has 12 amino acids. In nucleotides, the CDR3 is TGTGCCAGCACCCCGGACGGATACGAGCAGTACTTC. As protein: CASTPDGYEQYF.

This clonotype was found a few times. The chain uses TRBV7-6 and TRBJ2-2; D gene ambiguous. The V end lost 2 bases, the J end lost 4 bases, and 11 bases lay between the germline ends. CDR1 and CDR2 (germline): SGHVS, FNYEAQ. This CDR3 contains 15 residues. The CDR3 here is CASSLTPSPTGELFF. The CDR3 bases are TGTGCCAGCAGCTTAACCCCTAGTCCCACCGGGGAGCTGTTTTTT.

The chain couples TRBV6-1 to TRBJ2-6; TRBD1 might be the D (5 bases). Trimming left V 6 bases short and J 1 base short, with 13 bases between. The germline V gene encodes CDR1 MNHNS and CDR2 SASEGT. The CDR3 has 16 residues. For the CDR3, the DNA is TGTGCCAGCAGCCGATACCAGGGATCTGGGGCCAACGTCCTGACTTTC. Protein: CASSRYQGSGANVLTF.

This clonotype was picked up many times. V and J are TRBV20-1 and TRBJ1-1; 7 nucleotides agree with TRBD1. The germline V gene has CDR1 DFQATT and CDR2 SNEGSKA (reference sequence). V was clipped by 0 bases and J by 5 bases; unmatched bases: 6. The CDR3 runs to 14 residues. CDR3 sequence: CSARDPGGETEAFF. For the CDR3, the DNA is TGCAGTGCTAGAGACCCAGGGGGAGAAACTGAAGCTTTCTTT.

This sequence joins TRBV2 and TRBJ2-6, with a possible D match to TRBD2 (6 bases). The germline CDR1 and CDR2 sequences are SNHLY and FYNNEI. The V end lost 8 bases, the J end lost 4 bases, and 9 bases lay between the germline ends. This CDR3 has 13 amino acids. CDR3 protein: CASGGVGANVLTF. The CDR3 DNA is TGTGCCAGCGGAGGGGTCGGGGCCAACGTCCTGACTTTC.